This TCR beta chain appears in the sequencing data of a study of T cell responses to AZD1222 COVID-19 vaccine. Whole-study results and caveats: Recipients of two AZD1222 doses showed rising Spike-specific TCR breadth and depth. Targets within unmutated variant regions were reportedly found for nearly half of spike-specific TCRs. AZD1222 recipients seropositive at baseline numbered only 5 to 7.

Profiled with immunoSEQ multiplex PCR; TCRdb holds only in-frame clones, not every one. The sample shows over 75,000 clones, around 88% of them seen only once. The V gene end was trimmed by 10 bases and the J gene end by 4 bases; junction bases not matched to a gene: 9. Germline lookup yields CDR1 ENHRY and CDR2 SYGVKD. This CDR3 is built from 13 residues. Second-dose schedules of about 4 or about 12 weeks were combined. Concerning this clone itself: The target antigen is unknown.

The receptor was derived from an adult who received the AZD1222 COVID-19 vaccine. This chain links TRBV10-3 with TRBJ1-2, with TRBD1 matching over 7 bases. Specimen: peripheral blood, collected 28 days after the second AZD1222 dose. The CDR3: CATTFPGGYGYTF. In nucleotides, the CDR3 is TGTGCCACGACTTTTCCAGGGGGCTATGGCTACACCTTC.